This entry concerns a single TCR beta chain. This sample is drawn from a study of control samples from healthy donors and cancer patients. J was trimmed by 2 bases and V by 3 bases; bases with no gene match: 7. Germline V lookup: CDR1 LGHNA, CDR2 YSLEER. The CDR3 is 16 residues long. Sequencing was performed with immunoSEQ multiplex PCR; in TCRdb, only in-frame clones are kept and a portion is missing. This table has just over 80,000 clones, 94% appearing once. V and J are TRBV4-3 and TRBJ2-1, with TRBD2 matching over 7 bases. The source material was blood. The TCR sequence derives from a woman under 30 in good health. The CDR3 loop is CASSQELAYTYNEQFF. The CDR3 DNA sequence: TGCGCCAGCAGCCAGGAACTAGCGTACACCTACAATGAGCAGTTCTTC.